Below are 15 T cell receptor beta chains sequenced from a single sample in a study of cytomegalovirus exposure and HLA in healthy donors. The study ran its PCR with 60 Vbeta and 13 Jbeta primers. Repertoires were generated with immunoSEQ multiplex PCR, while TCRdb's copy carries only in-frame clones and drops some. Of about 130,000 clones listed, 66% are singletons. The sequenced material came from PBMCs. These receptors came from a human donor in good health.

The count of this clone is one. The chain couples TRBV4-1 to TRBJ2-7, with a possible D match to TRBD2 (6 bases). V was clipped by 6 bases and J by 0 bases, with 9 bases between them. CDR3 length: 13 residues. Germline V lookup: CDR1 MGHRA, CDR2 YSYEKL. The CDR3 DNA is TGCGCCAGCAGTAGCGGACACTCCTACGAGCAGTACTTC. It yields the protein CASSSGHSYEQYF.

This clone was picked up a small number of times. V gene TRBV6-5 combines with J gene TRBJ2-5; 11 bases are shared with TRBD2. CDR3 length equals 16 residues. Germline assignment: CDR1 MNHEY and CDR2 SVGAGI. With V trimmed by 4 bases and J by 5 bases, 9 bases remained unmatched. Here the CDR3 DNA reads TGTGCCAGCAGTTCGGGGACTAGCGGACATGTCGAGACCCAGTACTTC. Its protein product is CASSSGTSGHVETQYF.

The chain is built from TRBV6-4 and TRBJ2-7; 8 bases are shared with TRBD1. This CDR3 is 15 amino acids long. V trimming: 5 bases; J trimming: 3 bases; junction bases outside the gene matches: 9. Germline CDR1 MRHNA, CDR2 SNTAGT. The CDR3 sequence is CASSPGQGPYYEQYF. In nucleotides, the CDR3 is TGTGCCAGCAGTCCTGGACAGGGACCTTACTACGAGCAGTACTTC.

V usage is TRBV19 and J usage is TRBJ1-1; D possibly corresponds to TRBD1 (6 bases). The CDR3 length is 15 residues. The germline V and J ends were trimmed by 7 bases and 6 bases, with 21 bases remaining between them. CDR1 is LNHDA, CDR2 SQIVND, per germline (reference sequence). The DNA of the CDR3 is TGTGCCAGTAACTCTCTGGGGGCTAGGAGCGCTGAAGCTTTCTTT. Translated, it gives CASNSLGARSAEAFF.

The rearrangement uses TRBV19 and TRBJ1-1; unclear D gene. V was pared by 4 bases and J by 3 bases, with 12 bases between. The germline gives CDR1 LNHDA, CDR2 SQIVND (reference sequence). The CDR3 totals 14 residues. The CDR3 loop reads CASSKSDTDTEAFF. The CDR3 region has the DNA TGTGCCAGTAGTAAGAGTGACACGGACACTGAAGCTTTCTTT.

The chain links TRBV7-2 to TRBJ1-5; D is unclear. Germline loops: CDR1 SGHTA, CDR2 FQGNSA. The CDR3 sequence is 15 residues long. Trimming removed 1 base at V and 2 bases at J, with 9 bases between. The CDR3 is CASSLGRVGNQPQHF. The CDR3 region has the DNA TGTGCCAGCAGCTTAGGGAGGGTTGGCAATCAGCCCCAGCATTTT.

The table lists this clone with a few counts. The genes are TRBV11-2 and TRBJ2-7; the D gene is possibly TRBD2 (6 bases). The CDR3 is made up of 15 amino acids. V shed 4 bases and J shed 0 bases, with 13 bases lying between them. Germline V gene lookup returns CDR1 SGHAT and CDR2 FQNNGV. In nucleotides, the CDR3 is TGTGCCAGCAGCTACCGGCCCGGGAGCTCCTACGAGCAGTACTTC. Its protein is CASSYRPGSSYEQYF.

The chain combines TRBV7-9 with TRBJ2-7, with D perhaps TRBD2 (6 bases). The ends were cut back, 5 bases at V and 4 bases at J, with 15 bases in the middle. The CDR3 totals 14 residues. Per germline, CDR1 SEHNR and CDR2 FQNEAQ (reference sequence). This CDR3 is CASSPAVGGYEQYF. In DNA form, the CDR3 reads TGTGCCAGCAGCCCCGCGGTCGGGGGATACGAGCAGTACTTC.

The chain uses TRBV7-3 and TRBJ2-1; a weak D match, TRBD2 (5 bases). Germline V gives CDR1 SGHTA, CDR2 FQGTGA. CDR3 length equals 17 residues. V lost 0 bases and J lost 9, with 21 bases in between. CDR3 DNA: TGTGCCAGCAGCTTAACGCCTGGGCGGGTTCTAAACCCTGAGCAGTTCTTC. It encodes CASSLTPGRVLNPEQFF.

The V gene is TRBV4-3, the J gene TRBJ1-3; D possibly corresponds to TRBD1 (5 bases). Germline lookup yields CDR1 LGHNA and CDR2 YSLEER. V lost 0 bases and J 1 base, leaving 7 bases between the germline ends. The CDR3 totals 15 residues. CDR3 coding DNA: TGCGCCAGCAGCCAAGAGGGGGGATCTGGAAACACCATATATTTT. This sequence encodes CASSQEGGSGNTIYF.

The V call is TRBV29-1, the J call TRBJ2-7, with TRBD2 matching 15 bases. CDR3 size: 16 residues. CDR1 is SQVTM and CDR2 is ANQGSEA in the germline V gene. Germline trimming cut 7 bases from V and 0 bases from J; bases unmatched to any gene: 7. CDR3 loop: CSARTSGRASSYEQYF. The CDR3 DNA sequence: TGCAGCGCAAGGACTAGCGGGAGGGCGAGCTCCTACGAGCAGTACTTC.

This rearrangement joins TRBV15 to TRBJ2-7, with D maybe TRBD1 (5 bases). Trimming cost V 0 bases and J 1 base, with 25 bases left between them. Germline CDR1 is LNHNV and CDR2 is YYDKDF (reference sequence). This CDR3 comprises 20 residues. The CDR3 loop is CATSRDLSHGKGLRSYEQYF. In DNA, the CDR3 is TGTGCCACCAGCAGAGATTTGAGTCATGGAAAGGGGCTCCGTTCCTACGAGCAGTACTTC.

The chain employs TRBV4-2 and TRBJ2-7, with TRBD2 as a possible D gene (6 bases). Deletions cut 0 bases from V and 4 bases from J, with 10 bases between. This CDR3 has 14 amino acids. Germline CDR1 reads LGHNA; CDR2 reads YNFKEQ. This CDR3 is CASSQEGSGYEQYF. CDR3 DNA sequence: TGTGCCAGCAGCCAAGAGGGCAGCGGGTACGAGCAGTACTTC.

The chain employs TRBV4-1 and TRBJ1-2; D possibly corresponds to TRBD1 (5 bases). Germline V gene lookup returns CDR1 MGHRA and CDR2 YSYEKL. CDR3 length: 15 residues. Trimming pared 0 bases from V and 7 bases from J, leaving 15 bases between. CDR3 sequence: CASSQEGRALSGYTF. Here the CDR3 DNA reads TGCGCCAGCAGCCAAGAGGGCAGGGCCCTGAGTGGCTACACCTTC.

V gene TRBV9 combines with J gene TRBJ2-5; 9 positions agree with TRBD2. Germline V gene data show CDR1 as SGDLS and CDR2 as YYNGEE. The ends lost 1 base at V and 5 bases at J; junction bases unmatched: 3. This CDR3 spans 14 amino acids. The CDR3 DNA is TGTGCCAGCAGCGTAAAGGCGGGAGGGGAGACCCAGTACTTC. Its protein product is CASSVKAGGETQYF.